Shown below are 18 T cell receptor beta chains from a single sample sequenced in a study of CD8 T cells in ankylosing spondylitis. TCRdb re-analysed the 5' RACE reads in MiXCR, keeping a single row per CDR3 protein. The profile covers about 130,000 distinct CDR3 sequences, with around 9.7% appearing a single time and approximately 3.5% taken by the ten largest. Sequenced: blood, either unsorted or a sorted T cell fraction (not recorded which). These receptors originate from a male donor with ankylosing spondylitis or in good health (not recorded which).

This clonotype has a count of ten or more. The chain has TRBV12-3 or TRBV12-4 and TRBJ2-2; D is possibly TRBD1 (5 bases). The V end lost 4 bases, the J end lost 0 bases, and 15 bases lay between the germline ends. The CDR3 has 17 amino acids. Here the CDR3 DNA reads TGTGCCAGCAGTTACGGGTGGGGCTTCTCGAACACCGGGGAGCTGTTTTTT. Translating gives CASSYGWGFSNTGELFF.

This clonotype was detected a few times. The chain combines TRBV5-1 with TRBJ2-7; 14 positions agree with TRBD2. The trim removed 4 bases at V and 2 bases at J, leaving 8 bases unmatched. Germline-derived CDR1 and CDR2 are SGHRS and YFSETQ. This CDR3 is 17 amino acids long. The CDR3 protein is CASSPGTSGSSTYEQYF. The DNA of the CDR3 is TGCGCCAGCAGCCCTGGGACTAGCGGGAGTTCTACCTACGAGCAGTACTTC.

This clonotype has a handful of counts. This chain uses TRBV19 with TRBJ1-5; TRBD1 might be the D (6 bases). The length of the CDR3 is 19 residues. CDR1 is LNHDA, CDR2 SQIVND, per germline (reference sequence). The V gene lost 3 bases and the J gene lost 0 bases, with 21 bases spanning the gap. Here the CDR3 DNA reads TGTGCCAGTAGTATGACCCCGGACAGACCCTCTTATAGCAATCAGCCCCAGCATTTT. Amino acids: CASSMTPDRPSYSNQPQHF. The whole variable domain, remainder taken from reference TRBV19 and TRBJ1-5, is DGGITQSPKYLFRKEGQNVTLSCEQNLNHDAMYWYRQDPGQGLRLIYYSQIVNDFQKGDIAEGYSVSREKKESFPLTVTSAQKNPTAFYLCASSMTPDRPSYSNQPQHFGDGTRLSIL.

This clonotype was counted only a few times. V usage is TRBV29-1 and J usage is TRBJ2-7; D possibly corresponds to TRBD1 (6 bases). From germline, CDR1 is SQVTM and CDR2 ANQGSEA. The CDR3 length is 16 residues. V shed 1 base and J shed 5 bases, with 21 bases lying between them. CDR3 DNA sequence: TGCAGCGTTGAAGTCGATTACAGGGACCATCTCCACGAGCAGTACTTC. Translated: CSVEVDYRDHLHEQYF.

This clonotype was recorded many times. CDR3 bases: TGTGCCAGCACCCATAAGGCGGGACTGTACAATGAGCAGTTCTTC. Protein: CASTHKAGLYNEQFF. V usage is TRBV12-3 or TRBV12-4 and J usage is TRBJ2-1; possibly TRBD2 for D (6 bases). The CDR3 has 15 amino acids. Trimming pared 7 bases from V and 4 bases from J, leaving 17 bases between.

This clonotype has ten or more counts. The gene calls are TRBV15 and TRBJ2-1; D gene unclear. V was trimmed by 0 bases and J by 9 bases, leaving 18 bases between them. The CDR3 totals 16 residues. Germline V lookup: CDR1 LNHNV, CDR2 YYDKDF (reference sequence). The CDR3 DNA is TGTGCCACCAGCAGAGAGCCGGGTAGCCGCAATCTTGAGCAGTTCTTC. Amino acid sequence: CATSREPGSRNLEQFF. The full variable domain, with the rest looked up from reference TRBV15 and TRBJ2-1, is DAMVIQNPRYQVTQFGKPVTLSCSQTLNHNVMYWYQQKSSQAPKLLFHYYDKDFNNEADTPDNFQSRRPNTSFCFLDIRSPGLGDTAMYLCATSREPGSRNLEQFFGPGTRLTVL.

In its sample, this clonotype was seen many times. The rearrangement links TRBV9 to TRBJ2-7; 12 bases agree with TRBD2. V trimming: 3 bases; J trimming: 6 bases; junction bases outside the gene matches: 10. This CDR3 comprises 16 residues. CDR1 SGDLS and CDR2 YYNGEE come from the germline V gene. CDR3 coding DNA: TGTGCCAGCAGCGGAGGACTAGCGGGACCCCTTAGCGAGCAGTACTTC. This codes for CASSGGLAGPLSEQYF.

This clonotype showed up many times. This chain uses TRBV7-2 with TRBJ2-1; 14 nucleotides agree with TRBD2. V was clipped by 5 bases and J by 6 bases; unmatched bases: 9. This CDR3 has 17 amino acids. Per the germline V gene, CDR1 is SGHTA and CDR2 is FQGNSA. The CDR3 DNA is TGTGCCAGCAGCATGTACGGGACTAGCGGGAGATTCAATGAGCAGTTCTTC. Translating it yields CASSMYGTSGRFNEQFF.

This clonotype appeared many times. V gene TRBV7-2 combines with J gene TRBJ1-5, with D possibly matching TRBD1 (6 bases). Germline V gene data show CDR1 as SGHTA and CDR2 as FQGNSA. The CDR3 length is 14 residues. With 5 bases removed from V and 2 bases from J, the gap between germline ends came to 10 bases. The CDR3 here is CASSQRQGNQPQHF. Here the CDR3 DNA reads TGTGCCAGCAGCCAGAGACAGGGCAATCAGCCCCAGCATTTT.

This clonotype has a handful of counts. This chain connects TRBV5-5 to TRBJ1-5; 7 bases align to TRBD1. Germline V gives CDR1 SGHKS, CDR2 YYEKEE (reference sequence). V shed 5 bases, J shed 0 bases, and the junction held 5 bases outside the gene matches. This CDR3 spans 15 amino acids. The CDR3 loop reads CASSGQVYSNQPQHF. The CDR3 coding sequence is TGTGCCAGCAGTGGACAGGTCTATAGCAATCAGCCCCAGCATTTT. Using reference TRBV5-5 and TRBJ1-5 for the parts outside the CDR3, the full variable domain is DAGVTQSPTHLIKTRGQQVTLRCSPISGHKSVSWYQQVLGQGPQFIFQYYEKEERGRGNFPDRFSARQFPNYSSELNVNALLLGDSALYLCASSGQVYSNQPQHFGDGTRLSIL.

This clonotype was seen only a few times. The CDR3 is CASSLYPSGSTNRETQYF. The CDR3, as DNA: TGTGCCAGCAGCTTATACCCTAGCGGGAGCACAAACCGCGAGACCCAGTACTTC. The V gene is TRBV11-2, the J gene TRBJ2-5, with TRBD2 matching 10 bases. The CDR3 is 18 residues long. After removal of 2 bases from V and 5 bases from J, the junction contained 14 bases not matched to a gene. From germline, CDR1 is SGHAT and CDR2 FQNNGV.

This clonotype was recorded many times. The chain links TRBV27 to TRBJ2-7; D is perhaps TRBD1 (6 bases). V lost 5 bases, J lost 3 bases, and 11 bases lay in between. Germline lookup yields CDR1 MNHEY and CDR2 SMNVEV (reference sequence). The CDR3 totals 13 residues. CDR3: CASSLGQLYEQYF. CDR3 DNA sequence: TGTGCCAGCAGTCTTGGACAGCTCTACGAGCAGTACTTC.

This clonotype was seen many times. The chain is built from TRBV6-1 and TRBJ2-5; the match to TRBD1 covers 11 bases. The CDR3 runs 15 residues. V lost 10 bases and J lost 2; bases outside the gene matches: 9. CDR1 MNHNS and CDR2 SASEGT come from the germline V gene. CDR3 sequence reads: CATPGDRGAQETQYF. CDR3 nucleotides: TGTGCCACCCCCGGGGACAGGGGGGCTCAAGAGACCCAGTACTTC.

This clonotype has ten or more counts. This chain connects TRBV28 to TRBJ2-4; 12 nucleotides line up with TRBD2. This CDR3 has 20 amino acids. Germline V lookup: CDR1 MDHEN, CDR2 SYDVKM. V lost 1 base, J lost 1 base, and 11 bases stayed unmatched. CDR3 residues: CASSLLSLAGGGSAKNIQYF. CDR3 nucleotide sequence: TGTGCCAGCAGTTTATTGAGCCTAGCGGGAGGGGGGTCGGCCAAAAACATTCAGTACTTC.

Ten or more counts support this clonotype. The rearrangement links TRBV20-1 to TRBJ1-6; D unclear. This CDR3 region has 11 residues. Germline V lookup: CDR1 DFQATT, CDR2 SNEGSKA (reference sequence). Trimming shortened V by 6 bases and J by 6 bases, and 6 bases separated the two germline ends. The CDR3 protein is CSAGPNSPLHF. The CDR3 DNA reads as TGCAGTGCCGGGCCTAATTCACCCCTCCACTTT.

This clonotype was seen at least ten times. V is TRBV20-1 and J is TRBJ1-4; tentatively, D is TRBD1 (5 bases). V was trimmed by 3 bases and J by 4 bases, leaving 12 bases between them. Per germline, CDR1 DFQATT and CDR2 SNEGSKA (reference sequence). The CDR3 length is 14 residues. In DNA, the CDR3 is TGCAGTGCTAGTTTGGGGACGGTTAATGAAAAACTGTTTTTT. As protein: CSASLGTVNEKLFF.

The chain is built from TRBV28 and TRBJ2-1, with TRBD1 identical over 9 bases. Germline V gene sequence: CDR1 MDHEN, CDR2 SYDVKM. With 6 bases clipped from V and 3 bases from J, the junction kept 9 bases outside the gene matches. This CDR3 has 16 amino acids. In DNA, the CDR3 is TGTGCCAGCAGCCCCCAGACAGGGGGTTACTACAATGAGCAGTTCTTC. This gives the protein CASSPQTGGYYNEQFF. The entire variable domain, with the rest obtained from reference TRBV28 and TRBJ2-1, is as follows: DVKVTQSSRYLVKRTGEKVFLECVQDMDHENMFWYRQDPGLGLRLIYFSYDVKMKEKGDIPEGYSVSREKKERFSLILESASTNQTSMYLCASSPQTGGYYNEQFFGPGTRLTVL.

At least ten counts were recorded for this clonotype. The chain links TRBV5-1 to TRBJ2-1; 11 bases are a match to TRBD2. The CDR3 consists of 16 residues. Germline CDR1 reads SGHRS; CDR2 reads YFSETQ. V gave up 4 bases and J gave up 10 bases; unmatched junction bases: 13. The CDR3 protein is CASSPTSGGTPSEQFF. The DNA for the CDR3 is TGCGCCAGCAGCCCAACTAGCGGGGGAACCCCCAGCGAGCAGTTCTTC.